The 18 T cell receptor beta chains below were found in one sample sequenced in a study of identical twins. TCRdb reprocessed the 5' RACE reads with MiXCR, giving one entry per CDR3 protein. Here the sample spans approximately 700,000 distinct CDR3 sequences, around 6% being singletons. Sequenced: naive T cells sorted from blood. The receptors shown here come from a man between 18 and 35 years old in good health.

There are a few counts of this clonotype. DNA of the CDR3: TGTGCCAGCAGTGAACTCGGGGTTTACGAGCAGTACGTC. Protein sequence: CASSELGVYEQYV. The V and J genes are TRBV6-1 and TRBJ2-7; the D gene is possibly TRBD2 (5 bases). Trimming took 2 bases from V and 4 from J, leaving 9 bases between them. This CDR3 comprises 13 residues. Germline loops: CDR1 MNHNS, CDR2 SASEGT.

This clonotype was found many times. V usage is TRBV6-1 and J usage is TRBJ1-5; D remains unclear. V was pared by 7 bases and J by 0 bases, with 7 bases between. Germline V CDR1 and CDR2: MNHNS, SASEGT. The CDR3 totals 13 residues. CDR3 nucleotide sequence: TGTGCCAGCACGCAGTATAGCAATCAGCCCCAGCATTTT. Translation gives CASTQYSNQPQHF.

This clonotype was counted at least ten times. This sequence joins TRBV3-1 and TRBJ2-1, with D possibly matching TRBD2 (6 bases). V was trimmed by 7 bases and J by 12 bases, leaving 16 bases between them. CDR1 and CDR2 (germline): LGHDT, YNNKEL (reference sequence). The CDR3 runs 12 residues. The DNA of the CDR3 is TGTGCCAGCACCGGGGGATCGAAAGGGCAGTTCTTC. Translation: CASTGGSKGQFF.

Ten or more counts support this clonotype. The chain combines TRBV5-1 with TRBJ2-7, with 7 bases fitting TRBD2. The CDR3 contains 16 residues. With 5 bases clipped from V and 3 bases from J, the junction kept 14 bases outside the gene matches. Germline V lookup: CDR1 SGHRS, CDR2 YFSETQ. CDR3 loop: CASSPAGGGNNYEQYF. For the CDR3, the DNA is TGCGCCAGCAGTCCGGCCGGGGGAGGGAACAACTACGAGCAGTACTTC.

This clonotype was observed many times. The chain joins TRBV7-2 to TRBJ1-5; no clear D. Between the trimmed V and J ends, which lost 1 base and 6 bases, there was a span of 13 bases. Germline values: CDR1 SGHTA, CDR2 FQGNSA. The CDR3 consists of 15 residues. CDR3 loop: CASSLGKGFSQPQHF. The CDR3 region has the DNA TGTGCCAGCAGCTTAGGGAAAGGGTTTTCTCAGCCCCAGCATTTT. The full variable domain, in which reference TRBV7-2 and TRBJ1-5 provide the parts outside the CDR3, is GAGVSQSPSNKVTEKGKDVELRCDPISGHTALYWYRQSLGQGLEFLIYFQGNSAPDKSGLPSDRFSAERTGGSVSTLTIQRTQQEDSAVYLCASSLGKGFSQPQHFGDGTRLSIL.

The CDR3 spells CASSGGGGRYTGELFF. The DNA of the CDR3 is TGTGCCAGCAGTGGTGGAGGGGGCAGATACACCGGGGAGCTGTTTTTT. V is TRBV2 and J is TRBJ2-2, with D tentatively TRBD1 (7 bases). This CDR3 is built from 16 residues. Germline CDR1 is SNHLY and CDR2 is FYNNEI. V shed 4 bases and J shed 3 bases, with 15 bases lying between them.

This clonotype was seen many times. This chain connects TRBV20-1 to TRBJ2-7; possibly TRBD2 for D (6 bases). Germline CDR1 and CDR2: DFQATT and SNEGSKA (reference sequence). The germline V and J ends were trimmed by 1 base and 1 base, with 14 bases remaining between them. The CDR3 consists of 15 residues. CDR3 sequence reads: CSARAEGGDSYEQYV. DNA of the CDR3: TGCAGTGCTAGAGCGGAGGGCGGGGATTCCTACGAGCAGTACGTC.

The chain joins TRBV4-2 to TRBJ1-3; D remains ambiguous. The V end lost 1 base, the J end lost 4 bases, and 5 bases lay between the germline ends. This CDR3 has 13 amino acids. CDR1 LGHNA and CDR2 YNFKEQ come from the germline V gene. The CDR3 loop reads CASSQVKGNTIYF. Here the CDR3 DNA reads TGTGCCAGCAGCCAAGTGAAGGGAAACACCATATATTTT.

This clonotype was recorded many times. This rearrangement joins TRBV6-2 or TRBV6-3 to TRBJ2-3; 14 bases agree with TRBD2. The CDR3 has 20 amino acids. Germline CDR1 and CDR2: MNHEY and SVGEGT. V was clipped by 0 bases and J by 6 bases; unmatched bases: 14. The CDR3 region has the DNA TGTGCCAGCAGTTACTCGATACCTTCTGGGACTAGCGGGAGTCTGGATACGCAGTATTTT. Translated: CASSYSIPSGTSGSLDTQYF.

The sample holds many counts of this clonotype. The CDR3 DNA is TGTGCGTCCTGGACCGCGATCTACAATGAGCAGTTCTTC. It codes for CASWTAIYNEQFF. V usage is TRBV6-1 and J usage is TRBJ2-1; D is undetermined. Germline values: CDR1 MNHNS, CDR2 SASEGT. The CDR3 is 13 residues long.

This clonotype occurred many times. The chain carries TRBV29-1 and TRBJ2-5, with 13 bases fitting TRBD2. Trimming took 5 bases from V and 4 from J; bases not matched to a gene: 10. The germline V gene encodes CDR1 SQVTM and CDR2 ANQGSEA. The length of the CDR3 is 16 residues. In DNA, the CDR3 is TGCAGCGTTAAAGGCGGACTAGCGGGAGTGGCAGAGACCCAGTACTTC. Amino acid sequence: CSVKGGLAGVAETQYF.

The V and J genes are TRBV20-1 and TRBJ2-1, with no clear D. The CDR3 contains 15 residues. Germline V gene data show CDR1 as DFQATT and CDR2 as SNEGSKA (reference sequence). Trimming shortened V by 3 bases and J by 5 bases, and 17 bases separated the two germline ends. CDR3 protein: CSARRLNRGHNEQFF. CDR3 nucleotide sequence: TGCAGTGCTAGGCGCCTCAACCGAGGCCACAATGAGCAGTTCTTC.

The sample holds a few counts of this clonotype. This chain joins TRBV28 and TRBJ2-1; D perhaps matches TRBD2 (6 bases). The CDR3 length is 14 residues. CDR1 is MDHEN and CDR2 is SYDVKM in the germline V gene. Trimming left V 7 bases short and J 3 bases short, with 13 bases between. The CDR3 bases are TGTGCCAGCACGGCGCTAGCGAGCTACAATGAGCAGTTCTTC. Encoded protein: CASTALASYNEQFF. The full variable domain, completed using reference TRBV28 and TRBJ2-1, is DVKVTQSSRYLVKRTGEKVFLECVQDMDHENMFWYRQDPGLGLRLIYFSYDVKMKEKGDIPEGYSVSREKKERFSLILESASTNQTSMYLCASTALASYNEQFFGPGTRLTVL.

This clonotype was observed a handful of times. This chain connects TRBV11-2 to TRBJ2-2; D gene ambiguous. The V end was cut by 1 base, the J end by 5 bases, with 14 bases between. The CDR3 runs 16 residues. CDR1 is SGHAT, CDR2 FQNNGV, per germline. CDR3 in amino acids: CASSLVKGTLTGELFF. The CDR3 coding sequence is TGTGCCAGCAGCTTAGTTAAGGGTACTTTAACCGGGGAGCTGTTTTTT.

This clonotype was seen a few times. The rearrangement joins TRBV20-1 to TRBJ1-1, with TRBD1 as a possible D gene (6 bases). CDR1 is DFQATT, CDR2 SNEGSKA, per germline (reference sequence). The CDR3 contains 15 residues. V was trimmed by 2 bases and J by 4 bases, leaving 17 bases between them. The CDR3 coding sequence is TGCAGTGCTAGATCTAGGGGGGGCGAATCCACTGAAGCTTTCTTT. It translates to CSARSRGGESTEAFF.

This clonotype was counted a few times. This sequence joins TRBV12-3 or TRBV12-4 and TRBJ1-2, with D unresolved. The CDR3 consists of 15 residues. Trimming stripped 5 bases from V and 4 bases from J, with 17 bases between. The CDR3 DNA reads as TGTGCCAGCAGTCCTTCAACCGGGCGGGCCTATGGCTACACCTTC. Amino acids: CASSPSTGRAYGYTF.

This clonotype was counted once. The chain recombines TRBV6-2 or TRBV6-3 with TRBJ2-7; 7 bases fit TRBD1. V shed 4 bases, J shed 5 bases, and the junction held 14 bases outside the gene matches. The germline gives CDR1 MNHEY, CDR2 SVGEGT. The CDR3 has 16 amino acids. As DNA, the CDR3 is TGTGCCAGCAGTTTGGGGATAACGACAGGGTTGGACGAGCAGTACTTC. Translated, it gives CASSLGITTGLDEQYF.

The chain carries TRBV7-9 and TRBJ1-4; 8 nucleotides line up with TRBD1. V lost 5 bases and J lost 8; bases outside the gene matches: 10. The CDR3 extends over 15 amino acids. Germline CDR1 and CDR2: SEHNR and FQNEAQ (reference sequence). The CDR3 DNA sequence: TGTGCCAGCAGCCAAGCCCAGGGGGCCCGGGAAAAACTGTTTTTT. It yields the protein CASSQAQGAREKLFF.